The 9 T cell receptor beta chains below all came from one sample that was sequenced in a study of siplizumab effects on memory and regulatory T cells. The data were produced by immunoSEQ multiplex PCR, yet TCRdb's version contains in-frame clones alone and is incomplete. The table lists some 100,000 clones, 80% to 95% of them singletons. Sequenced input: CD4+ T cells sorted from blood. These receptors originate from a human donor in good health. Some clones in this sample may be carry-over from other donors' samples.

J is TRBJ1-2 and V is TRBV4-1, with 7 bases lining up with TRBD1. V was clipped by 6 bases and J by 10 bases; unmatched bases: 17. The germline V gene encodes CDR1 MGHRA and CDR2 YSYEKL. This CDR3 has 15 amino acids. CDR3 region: CASRRETGEFWDYTF. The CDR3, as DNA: TGCGCCAGCAGGAGAGAAACAGGGGAATTTTGGGACTACACCTTC.

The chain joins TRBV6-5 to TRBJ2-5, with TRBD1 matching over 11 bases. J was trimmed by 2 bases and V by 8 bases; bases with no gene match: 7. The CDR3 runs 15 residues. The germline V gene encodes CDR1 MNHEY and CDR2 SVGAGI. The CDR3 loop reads CASGFRDRGQETQYF. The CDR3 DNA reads TGTGCCAGCGGGTTCCGGGACAGGGGGCAAGAGACCCAGTACTTC.

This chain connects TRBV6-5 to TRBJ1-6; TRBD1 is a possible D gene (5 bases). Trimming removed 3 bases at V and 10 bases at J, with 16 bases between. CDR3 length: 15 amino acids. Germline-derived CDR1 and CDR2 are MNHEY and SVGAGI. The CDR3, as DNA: TGTGCCAGCAGTTATGACCTAAACGGGGGATCACCCCTCCACTTT. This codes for CASSYDLNGGSPLHF.

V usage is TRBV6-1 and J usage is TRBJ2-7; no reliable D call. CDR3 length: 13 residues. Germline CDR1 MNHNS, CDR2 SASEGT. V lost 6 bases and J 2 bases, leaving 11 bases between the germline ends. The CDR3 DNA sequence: TGTGCCAGCAGCGTTGGACGGGCCTACGAGCAGTACTTC. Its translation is CASSVGRAYEQYF.

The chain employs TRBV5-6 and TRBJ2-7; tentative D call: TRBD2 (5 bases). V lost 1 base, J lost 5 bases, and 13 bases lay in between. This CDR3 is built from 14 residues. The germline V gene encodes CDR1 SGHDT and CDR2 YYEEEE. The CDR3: CASSLPGFGNEQYF. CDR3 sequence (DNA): TGTGCCAGCAGCTTGCCGGGATTTGGTAACGAGCAGTACTTC.

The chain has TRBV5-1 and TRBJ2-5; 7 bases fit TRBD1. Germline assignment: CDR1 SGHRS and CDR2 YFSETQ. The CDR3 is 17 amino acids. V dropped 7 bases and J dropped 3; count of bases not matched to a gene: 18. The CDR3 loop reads CASAQSQTGPRKETQYF. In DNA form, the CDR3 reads TGCGCCAGCGCTCAAAGTCAGACAGGGCCACGCAAAGAGACCCAGTACTTC.

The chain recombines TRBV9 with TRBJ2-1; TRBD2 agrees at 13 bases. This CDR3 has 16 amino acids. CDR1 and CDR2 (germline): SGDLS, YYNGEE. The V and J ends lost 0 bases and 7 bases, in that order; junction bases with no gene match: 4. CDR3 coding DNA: TGTGCCAGCAGCGTAGGGACTAGCGGGGGTGGGAATGAGCAGTTCTTC. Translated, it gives CASSVGTSGGGNEQFF.

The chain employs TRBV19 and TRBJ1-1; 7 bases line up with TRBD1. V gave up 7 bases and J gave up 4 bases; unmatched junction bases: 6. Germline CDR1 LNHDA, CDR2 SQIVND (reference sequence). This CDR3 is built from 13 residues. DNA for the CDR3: TGTGCCAGTACGGACAGGTACAGCACTGAAGCTTTCTTT. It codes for CASTDRYSTEAFF.

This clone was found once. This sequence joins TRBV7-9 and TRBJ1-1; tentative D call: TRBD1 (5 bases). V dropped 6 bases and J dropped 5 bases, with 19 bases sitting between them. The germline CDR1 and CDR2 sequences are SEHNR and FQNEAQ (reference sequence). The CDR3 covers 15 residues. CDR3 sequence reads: CASSPGFAGGTEAFF. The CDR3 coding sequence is TGTGCCAGCAGTCCAGGGTTTGCTGGAGGGACTGAAGCTTTCTTT.